Each of the 14 T cell receptor beta chains below was sequenced from the same sample in a study of graft-versus-host responses after intestinal transplantation. Clones were read by immunoSEQ multiplex PCR, and TCRdb kept only the in-frame ones, dropping some. The sample lists about 13,000 clones; around 40% were seen once. The material was alloreactive CD4+ T cells from a mixed lymphocyte reaction culture, obtained before intestinal transplant. As for subset: CFSE-low proliferating T cells sorted from approximately six-day pre-transplant mixed lymphocyte reaction (GvH or HvG direction). These TCRs come from a human patient who received an intestinal transplant.

This rearrangement joins TRBV18 to TRBJ2-1, with 7 bases that match TRBD1. The CDR3 spans 16 residues. CDR1 and CDR2 from the germline V gene are KGHSH and LQKENI. V dropped 1 base and J dropped 8; count of bases not matched to a gene: 11. The CDR3 DNA reads as TGTGCCAGCTCACCACTTACAGGGGTCCCGACCGATGAGCAGTTCTTC. Translated, it gives CASSPLTGVPTDEQFF. The whole variable domain, filled in from reference TRBV18 and TRBJ2-1, reads NAGVMQNPRHLVRRRGQEARLRCSPMKGHSHVYWYRQLPEEGLKFMVYLQKENIIDESGMPKERFSAEFPKEGPSILRIQQVVRGDSAAYFCASSPLTGVPTDEQFFGPGTRLTVL.

V is TRBV6-5 and J is TRBJ2-7; D unresolved. The V gene lost 2 bases and the J gene lost 5 bases, with 19 bases spanning the gap. The length of the CDR3 is 16 residues. The germline V gene has CDR1 MNHEY and CDR2 SVGAGI. The CDR3 loop reads CASSYLYEATTDEQYF. The CDR3 region has the DNA TGTGCCAGCAGTTACCTCTATGAGGCTACGACCGACGAGCAGTACTTC.

The genes are TRBV6-1 and TRBJ2-3; TRBD2 matches 7 bases. CDR3 length equals 16 residues. V lost 4 bases and J lost 1; bases outside the gene matches: 8. Germline-derived CDR1 and CDR2 are MNHNS and SASEGT. The CDR3 loop is CASSAPRGVGTDTQYF. The CDR3 nucleotides read TGTGCCAGCAGTGCCCCTCGGGGGGTGGGCACAGATACGCAGTATTTT.

This chain connects TRBV5-1 to TRBJ1-1, with TRBD1 as a possible D gene (5 bases). The V end was cut by 5 bases, the J end by 7 bases, with 15 bases between. Per germline, CDR1 SGHRS and CDR2 YFSETQ. The CDR3 extends over 13 amino acids. CDR3 nucleotide sequence: TGCGCCAGCAGGGAATTCGGACAATTTGAAGCTTTCTTT. It specifies CASREFGQFEAFF.

The rearrangement uses TRBV19 and TRBJ1-2; D call uncertain. V shed 3 bases and J shed 8 bases, with 19 bases lying between them. The CDR3 consists of 15 residues. Germline CDR1 and CDR2: LNHDA and SQIVND (reference sequence). CDR3 region: CASSMGTLFSLGYTF. The CDR3 region has the DNA TGTGCCAGTAGTATGGGCACCTTATTCTCCCTAGGCTACACCTTC.

This chain connects TRBV5-1 to TRBJ2-5, with D possibly being TRBD1 (8 bases). The assigned J gene may be wrong: the sequence end matches TRBJ2-7 better. CDR1 and CDR2 (germline): SGHRS, YFSETQ. This CDR3 has 16 amino acids. The CDR3 DNA reads TGCGCCAGCAGCGGGGGGGAACAGGGGGGATCACACGAGCAGTACTTC. Its protein product is CASSGGEQGGSHEQYF.

V and J are TRBV6-6 and TRBJ1-6; no clear D gene. Trimming pared 5 bases from V and 8 bases from J, leaving 7 bases between. Per the germline V gene, CDR1 is MNHNY and CDR2 is SVGAGI (reference sequence). The CDR3 spans 12 residues. The CDR3 here is CASSTLDSPLHF. In nucleotides, the CDR3 is TGTGCCAGCAGTACTCTTGATTCACCCCTCCACTTT.

The V gene is TRBV6-5, the J gene TRBJ1-2, with D tentatively TRBD1 (5 bases). CDR3 size: 13 residues. Trimming stripped 6 bases from V and 3 bases from J, with 11 bases between. Looked up from germline, CDR1 is MNHEY and CDR2 is SVGAGI. Here the CDR3 reads CASSPGTDYGYTF. The CDR3 DNA reads TGTGCCAGCAGCCCCGGGACTGACTATGGCTACACCTTC.

This rearrangement joins TRBV29-1 to TRBJ2-7, with 8 bases matching TRBD1. V was clipped by 6 bases and J by 5 bases; unmatched bases: 12. Germline CDR1 reads SQVTM; CDR2 reads ANQGSEA. The CDR3 has 14 residues. This CDR3 reads CSVLSQGGRDEQYF. The CDR3 DNA reads as TGCAGCGTCCTATCACAGGGGGGAAGAGACGAGCAGTACTTC.

This sequence joins TRBV6-5 and TRBJ1-1; TRBD1 aligns across 8 bases. CDR1 is MNHEY and CDR2 is SVGAGI in the germline V gene. The CDR3 loop spans 15 amino acids. With 6 bases clipped from V and 11 bases from J, the junction kept 17 bases outside the gene matches. The CDR3 reads CASSPIGQGPLGAFF. Here the CDR3 DNA reads TGTGCCAGCAGCCCAATCGGACAGGGCCCCTTAGGGGCTTTCTTT.

This clone is medium-sized (0.01 to 0.1%) within its sample. The rearrangement uses TRBV27 and TRBJ1-2; D is undetermined. CDR3 length: 15 residues. Germline-derived CDR1 and CDR2 are MNHEY and SMNVEV (reference sequence). Deletions cut 2 bases from V and 4 bases from J, with 14 bases between. The CDR3 nucleotides are TGTGCCAGCAGTTTAATTCCCGGGAGTACCTATGGCTACACCTTC. Its translation is CASSLIPGSTYGYTF.

The V call is TRBV5-1, the J call TRBJ2-7; possible D gene TRBD2, 5 bases. The CDR3 loop spans 15 amino acids. Germline CDR1 is SGHRS and CDR2 is YFSETQ. V was pared by 2 bases and J by 1 base, with 13 bases between. CDR3 nucleotides: TGCGCCAGCAGCTTCGCCCTTGGACTTTCCTACGAGCAGTACTTC. This gives the protein CASSFALGLSYEQYF.

This clone was seen a handful of times. The chain couples TRBV7-9 to TRBJ1-3; D call uncertain. Trimming took off 2 bases at V and 4 bases at J, with 15 bases between the two ends. The CDR3 length is 16 residues. The germline V gene has CDR1 SEHNR and CDR2 FQNEAQ (reference sequence). The chain's CDR3 is CASSLRTGIGGNTIYF. The CDR3 region has the DNA TGTGCCAGCAGCTTAAGGACGGGAATAGGGGGAAACACCATATATTTT.

V and J are TRBV10-2 and TRBJ1-5; D is unresolved. V gave up 4 bases and J gave up 6 bases, with 10 bases separating them. The germline V gene has CDR1 WSHSY and CDR2 SAAADI. There are 13 residues in the CDR3. This CDR3 reads CASSVTPGQPQHF. Written as DNA, the CDR3 is TGCGCCAGCAGTGTTACCCCGGGTCAGCCCCAGCATTTT.